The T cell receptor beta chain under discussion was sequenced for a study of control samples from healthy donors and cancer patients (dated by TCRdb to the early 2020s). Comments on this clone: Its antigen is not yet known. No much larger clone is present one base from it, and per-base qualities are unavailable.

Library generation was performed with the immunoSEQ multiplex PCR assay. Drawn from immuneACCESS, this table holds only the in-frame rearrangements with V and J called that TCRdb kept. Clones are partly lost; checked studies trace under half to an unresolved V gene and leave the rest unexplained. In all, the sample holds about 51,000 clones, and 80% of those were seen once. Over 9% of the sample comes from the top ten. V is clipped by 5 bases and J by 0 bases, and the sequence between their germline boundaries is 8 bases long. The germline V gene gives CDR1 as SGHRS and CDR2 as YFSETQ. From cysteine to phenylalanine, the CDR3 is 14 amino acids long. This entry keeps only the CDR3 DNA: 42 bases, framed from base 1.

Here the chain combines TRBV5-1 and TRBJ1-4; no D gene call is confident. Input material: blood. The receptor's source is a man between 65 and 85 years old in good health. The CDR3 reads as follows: CASRGIATNEKLFF. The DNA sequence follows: TGCGCCAGCAGGGGAATTGCAACTAATGAAAAACTGTTTTTT. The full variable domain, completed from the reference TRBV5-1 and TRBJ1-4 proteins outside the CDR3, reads KAGVTQTPRYLIKTRGQQVTLSCSPISGHRSVSWYQQTPGQGLQFLFEYFSETQRNKGNFPGRFSGRQFSNSRSEMNVSTLELGDSALYLCASRGIATNEKLFFGSGTQLSVL.